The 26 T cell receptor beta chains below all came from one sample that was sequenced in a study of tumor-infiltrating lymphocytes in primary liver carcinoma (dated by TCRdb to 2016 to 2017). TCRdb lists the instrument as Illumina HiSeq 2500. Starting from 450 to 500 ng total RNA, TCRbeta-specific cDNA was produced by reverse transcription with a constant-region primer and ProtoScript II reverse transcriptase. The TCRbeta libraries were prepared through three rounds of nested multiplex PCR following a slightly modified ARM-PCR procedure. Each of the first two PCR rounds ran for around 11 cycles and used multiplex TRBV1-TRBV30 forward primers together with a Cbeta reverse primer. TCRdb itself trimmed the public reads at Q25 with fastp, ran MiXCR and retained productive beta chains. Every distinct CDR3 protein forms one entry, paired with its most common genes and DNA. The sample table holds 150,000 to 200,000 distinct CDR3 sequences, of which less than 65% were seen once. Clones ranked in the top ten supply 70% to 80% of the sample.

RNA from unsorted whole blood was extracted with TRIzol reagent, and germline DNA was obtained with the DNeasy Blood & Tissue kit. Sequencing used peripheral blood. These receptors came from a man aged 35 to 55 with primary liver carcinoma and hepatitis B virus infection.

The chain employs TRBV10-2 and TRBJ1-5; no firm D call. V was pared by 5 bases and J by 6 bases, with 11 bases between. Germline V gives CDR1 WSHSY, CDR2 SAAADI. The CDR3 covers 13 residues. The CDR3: CASSPDGSQPQHF. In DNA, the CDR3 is TGCGCCAGCAGTCCGGACGGGAGTCAGCCCCAGCATTTT.

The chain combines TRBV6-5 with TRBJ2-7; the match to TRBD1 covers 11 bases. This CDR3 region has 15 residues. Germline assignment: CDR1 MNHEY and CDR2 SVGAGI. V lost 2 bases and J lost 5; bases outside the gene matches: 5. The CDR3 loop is CASSYIGTGGDEQYF. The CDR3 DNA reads TGTGCCAGCAGTTACATCGGGACAGGGGGTGACGAGCAGTACTTC.

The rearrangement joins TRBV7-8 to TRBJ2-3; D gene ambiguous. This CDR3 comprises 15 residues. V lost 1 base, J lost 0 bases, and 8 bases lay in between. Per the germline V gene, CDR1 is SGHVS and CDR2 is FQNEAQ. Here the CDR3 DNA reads TGTGCCAGCAGCTTAGGTTCATCTAGCACAGATACGCAGTATTTT. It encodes CASSLGSSSTDTQYF.

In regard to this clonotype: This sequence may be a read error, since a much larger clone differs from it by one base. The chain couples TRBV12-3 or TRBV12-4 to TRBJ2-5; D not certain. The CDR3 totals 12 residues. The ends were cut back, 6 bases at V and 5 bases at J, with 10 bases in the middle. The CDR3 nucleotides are TGTGCCAGCAGGTCGACTGCGGAGACCCAGTACTTC. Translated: CASRSTAETQYF.

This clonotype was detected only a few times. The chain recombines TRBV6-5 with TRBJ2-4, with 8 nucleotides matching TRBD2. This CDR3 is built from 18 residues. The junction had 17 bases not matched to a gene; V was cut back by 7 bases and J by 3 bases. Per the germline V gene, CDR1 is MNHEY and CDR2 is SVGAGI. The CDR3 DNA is TGTGCCAGCAATTCGATTAGCGGGACGGGGTCGGGCAAAAACATTCAGTACTTC. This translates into CASNSISGTGSGKNIQYF.

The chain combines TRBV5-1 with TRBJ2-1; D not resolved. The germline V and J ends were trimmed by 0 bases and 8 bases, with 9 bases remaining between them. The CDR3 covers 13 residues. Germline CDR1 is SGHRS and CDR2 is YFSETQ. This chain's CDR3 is CASSLGWVDEQFF. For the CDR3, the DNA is TGCGCCAGCAGCTTGGGTTGGGTGGATGAGCAGTTCTTC.

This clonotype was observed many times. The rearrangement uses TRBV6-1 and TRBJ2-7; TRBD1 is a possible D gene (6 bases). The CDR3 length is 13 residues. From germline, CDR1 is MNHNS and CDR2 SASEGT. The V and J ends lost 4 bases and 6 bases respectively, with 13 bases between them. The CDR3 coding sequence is TGTGCCAGCAGTGCTGAGAGACAGGCCGAGCAGTACTTC. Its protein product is CASSAERQAEQYF.

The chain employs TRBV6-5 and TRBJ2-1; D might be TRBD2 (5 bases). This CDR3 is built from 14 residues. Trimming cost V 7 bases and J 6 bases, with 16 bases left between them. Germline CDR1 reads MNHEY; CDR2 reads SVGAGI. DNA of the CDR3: TGTGCCAGCAACCCCCGAGCGGACCTCAATGAGCAGTTCTTC. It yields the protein CASNPRADLNEQFF.

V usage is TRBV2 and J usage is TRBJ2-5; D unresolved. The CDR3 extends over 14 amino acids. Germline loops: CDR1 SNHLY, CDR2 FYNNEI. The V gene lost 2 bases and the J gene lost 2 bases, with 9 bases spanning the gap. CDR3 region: CASSESGLQETQYF. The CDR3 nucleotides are TGTGCCAGCAGTGAATCAGGCTTACAAGAGACCCAGTACTTC.

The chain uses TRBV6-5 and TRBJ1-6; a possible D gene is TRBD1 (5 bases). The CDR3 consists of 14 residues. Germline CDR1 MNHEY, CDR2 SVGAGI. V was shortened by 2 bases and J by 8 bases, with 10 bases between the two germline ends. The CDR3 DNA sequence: TGTGCCAGCAGTTACGAGAGCAGGGATTCACCCCTCCACTTT. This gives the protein CASSYESRDSPLHF.

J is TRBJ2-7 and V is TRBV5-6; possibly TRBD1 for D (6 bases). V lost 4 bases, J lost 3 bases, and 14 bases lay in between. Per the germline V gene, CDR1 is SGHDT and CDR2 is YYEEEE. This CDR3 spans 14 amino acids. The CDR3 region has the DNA TGTGCCAGCAGCGTCCAGGGGATGGACTACGAGCAGTACTTC. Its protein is CASSVQGMDYEQYF.

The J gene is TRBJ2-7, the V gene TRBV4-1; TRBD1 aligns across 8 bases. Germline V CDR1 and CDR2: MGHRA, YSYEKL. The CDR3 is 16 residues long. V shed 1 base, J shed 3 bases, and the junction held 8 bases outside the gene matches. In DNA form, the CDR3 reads TGCGCCAGCAGCCAAGTAACGGGACAGGTGGTCTACGAGCAGTACTTC. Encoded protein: CASSQVTGQVVYEQYF.

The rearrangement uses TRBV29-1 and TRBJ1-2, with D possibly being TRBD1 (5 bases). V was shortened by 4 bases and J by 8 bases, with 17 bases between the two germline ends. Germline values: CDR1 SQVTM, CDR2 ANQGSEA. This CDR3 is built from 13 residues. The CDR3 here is CSVVSTGRLGYTF. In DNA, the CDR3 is TGCAGCGTTGTGTCGACGGGGCGATTGGGCTACACCTTC.

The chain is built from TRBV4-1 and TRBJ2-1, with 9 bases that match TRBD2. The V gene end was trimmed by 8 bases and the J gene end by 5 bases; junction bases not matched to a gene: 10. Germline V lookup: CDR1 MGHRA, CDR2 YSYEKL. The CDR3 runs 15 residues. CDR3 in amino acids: CASARTSVIDNEQFF. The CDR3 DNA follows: TGCGCCAGCGCCAGGACTAGCGTGATTGACAATGAGCAGTTCTTC.

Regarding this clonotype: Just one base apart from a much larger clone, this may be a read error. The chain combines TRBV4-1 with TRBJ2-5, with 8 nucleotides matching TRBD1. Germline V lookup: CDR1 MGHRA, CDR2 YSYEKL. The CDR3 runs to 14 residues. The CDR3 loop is CASSRQTGEEAQYF. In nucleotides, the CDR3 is TGCGCCAGCAGCCGCCAGACAGGGGAAGAGGCCCAGTACTTC.

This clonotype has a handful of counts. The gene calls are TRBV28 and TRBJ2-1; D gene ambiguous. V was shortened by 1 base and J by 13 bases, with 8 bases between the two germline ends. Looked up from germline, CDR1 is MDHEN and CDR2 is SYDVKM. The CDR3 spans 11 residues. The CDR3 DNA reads TGTGCCAGCAGTTTATACTATCACCAGTTCTTC. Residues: CASSLYYHQFF.

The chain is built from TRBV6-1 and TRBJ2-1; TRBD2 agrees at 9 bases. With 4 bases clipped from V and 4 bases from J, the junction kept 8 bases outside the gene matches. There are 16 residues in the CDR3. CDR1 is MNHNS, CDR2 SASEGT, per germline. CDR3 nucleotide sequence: TGTGCCAGCAGTGGAGCTAGCGGGGCGGGTTACAATGAGCAGTTCTTC. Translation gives CASSGASGAGYNEQFF.

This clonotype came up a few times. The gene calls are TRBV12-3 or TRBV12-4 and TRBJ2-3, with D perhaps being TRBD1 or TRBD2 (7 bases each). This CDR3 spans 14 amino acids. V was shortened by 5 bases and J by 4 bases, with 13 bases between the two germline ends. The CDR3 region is CASSLSGTADTQYF. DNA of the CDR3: TGTGCCAGCAGTCTAAGCGGGACAGCAGATACGCAGTATTTT.

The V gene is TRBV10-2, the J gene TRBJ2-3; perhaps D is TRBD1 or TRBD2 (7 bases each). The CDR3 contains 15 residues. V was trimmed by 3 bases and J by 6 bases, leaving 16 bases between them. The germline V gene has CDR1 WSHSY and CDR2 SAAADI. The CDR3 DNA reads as TGCGCCAGCAGTGATTGGGAGGGGGCGGTCGATACGCAGTATTTT. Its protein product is CASSDWEGAVDTQYF.

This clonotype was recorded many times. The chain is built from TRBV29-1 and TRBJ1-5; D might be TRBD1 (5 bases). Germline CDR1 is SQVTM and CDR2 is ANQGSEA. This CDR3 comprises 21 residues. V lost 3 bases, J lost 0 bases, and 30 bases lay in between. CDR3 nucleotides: TGCAGCGTTGATCCTCCTGGGGCAGGGACGATAGTAAGGCCTAGCAATCAGCCCCAGCATTTT. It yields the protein CSVDPPGAGTIVRPSNQPQHF.

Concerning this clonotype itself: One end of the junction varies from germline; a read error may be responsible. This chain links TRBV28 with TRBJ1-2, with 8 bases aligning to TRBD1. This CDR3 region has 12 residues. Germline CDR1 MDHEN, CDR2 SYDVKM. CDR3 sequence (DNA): TGTGCCAGCAATAGACAGGGGAAAGGCTACGCCTTC. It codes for CASNRQGKGYAF.

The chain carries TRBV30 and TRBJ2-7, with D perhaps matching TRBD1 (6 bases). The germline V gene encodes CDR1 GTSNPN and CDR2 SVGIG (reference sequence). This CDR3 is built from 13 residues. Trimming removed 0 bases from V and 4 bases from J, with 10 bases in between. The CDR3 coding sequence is TGTGCCTGGAGTGTGCCAAGGGGGTACGAGCAGTACTTC. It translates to CAWSVPRGYEQYF. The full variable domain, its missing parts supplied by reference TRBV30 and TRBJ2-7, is SQTIHQWPATLVQPVGSPLSLECTVEGTSNPNLYWYRQAAGRGLQLLFYSVGIGQISSEVPQNLSASRPQDRQFILSSKKLLLSDSGFYLCAWSVPRGYEQYFGPGTRLTVT.

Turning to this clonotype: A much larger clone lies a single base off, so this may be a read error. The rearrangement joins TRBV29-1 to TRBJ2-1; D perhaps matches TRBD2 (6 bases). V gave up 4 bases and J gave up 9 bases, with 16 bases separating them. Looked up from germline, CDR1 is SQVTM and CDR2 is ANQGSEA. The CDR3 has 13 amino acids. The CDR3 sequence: CSVASGRATEQFF. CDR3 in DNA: TGCAGCGTTGCCAGCGGGCGGGCAACTGAGCAGTTCTTC.

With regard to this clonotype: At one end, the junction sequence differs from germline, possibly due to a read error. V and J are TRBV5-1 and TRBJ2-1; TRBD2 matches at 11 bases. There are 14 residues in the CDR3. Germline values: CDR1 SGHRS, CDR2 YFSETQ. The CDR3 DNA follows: TGCGTCAGCAGCTTGGGGCTAGCGGGAGGAGAGCAGTTCTTC. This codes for CVSSLGLAGGEQFF.

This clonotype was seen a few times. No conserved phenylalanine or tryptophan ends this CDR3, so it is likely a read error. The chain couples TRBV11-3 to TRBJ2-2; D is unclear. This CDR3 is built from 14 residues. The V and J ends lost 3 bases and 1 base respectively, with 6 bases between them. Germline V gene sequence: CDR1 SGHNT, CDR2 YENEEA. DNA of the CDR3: TGTGCCAGCAGCTTCGACCGGAACACCGGGGAGCTGTTTTTA. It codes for CASSFDRNTGELFL.

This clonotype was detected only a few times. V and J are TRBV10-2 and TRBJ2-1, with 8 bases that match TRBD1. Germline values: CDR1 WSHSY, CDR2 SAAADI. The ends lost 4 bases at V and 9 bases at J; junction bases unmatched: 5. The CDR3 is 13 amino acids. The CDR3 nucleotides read TGCGCCAGCAGTGTCGGGACAGGAATTGAGCAGTTCTTC. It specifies CASSVGTGIEQFF.